The clone carrying this T cell receptor (beta chain) was seen a handful of times. Its target is unknown. This sample was taken from a study of response to subunit inactivated influenza vaccine. The CDR3 consists of 13 residues. V gave up 2 bases and J gave up 9 bases; unmatched junction bases: 4. Germline-derived CDR1 and CDR2 are SGHTA and FQGTGA. Findings and caveats of the study: Every seasonal influenza vaccination brings in few new T cells, the authors suggested.

TCRdb recomputed calls from the RT-PCR reads with MiXCR, one row per CDR3 protein. The sample holds around 520,000 distinct CDR3 sequences, approximately 10% seen once. The sequencing here drew on PBMCs from blood, taken on the day of vaccination. This chain links TRBV7-3 with TRBJ2-1; 7 bases line up with TRBD2. The sequence derives from a man aged 45-60 years who received an inactivated influenza vaccine. The CDR3 protein is CASSLAGVGEQFF. The CDR3 region has the DNA TGTGCCAGCAGCTTAGCGGGAGTAGGTGAGCAGTTCTTC.